The 11 T cell receptor beta chains in this list originate from one sample, sequenced in a study of identical twins. TCRdb processed the 5' RACE reads anew with MiXCR; each CDR3 protein has one entry. The sample lists 400,000 to 550,000 distinct CDR3 sequences, 22% seen once, with 0.91% in the top ten. The same data also contributed to another study, on T cells expressing NK-cell markers.

Sequenced: CD4+ T cells sorted from blood. These receptors came from a woman between 18 and 30 years old in good health.

The chain links TRBV2 to TRBJ2-7; maybe TRBD2 (6 bases). Germline V lookup: CDR1 SNHLY, CDR2 FYNNEI. The CDR3 runs to 15 residues. Trimming left V 1 base short and J 4 bases short, with 14 bases between. The CDR3: CASSEGLGGIYEQYF. DNA of the CDR3: TGTGCCAGCAGTGAAGGCCTGGGGGGAATATACGAGCAGTACTTC.

This clonotype was detected a few times. This chain uses TRBV20-1 with TRBJ2-7, with D tentatively TRBD1 or TRBD2 (5 bases each). CDR1 is DFQATT and CDR2 is SNEGSKA in the germline V gene (reference sequence). Trimming removed 5 bases from V and 0 bases from J, with 17 bases in between. This CDR3 spans 15 amino acids. The CDR3 sequence is CSAAKGTSSSYEQYF. The CDR3 nucleotides read TGCAGTGCTGCCAAGGGGACGTCGAGCTCCTACGAGCAGTACTTC.

This clonotype was detected only a few times. V and J are TRBV20-1 and TRBJ2-3, with unresolved D. This CDR3 is 14 amino acids long. With 1 base removed from V and 3 bases from J, the gap between germline ends came to 11 bases. Germline CDR1 DFQATT, CDR2 SNEGSKA (reference sequence). The CDR3: CSARGGPQTDTQYF. CDR3 DNA: TGCAGTGCTAGAGGTGGCCCTCAAACAGATACGCAGTATTTT.

This clonotype was detected a few times. V and J are TRBV28 and TRBJ2-5, with TRBD2 identical over 8 bases. CDR3 size: 17 residues. Germline values: CDR1 MDHEN, CDR2 SYDVKM. Trimming removed 3 bases from V and 5 bases from J; junction bases left unmatched: 14. CDR3 in amino acids: CASSFAGRGPGGETQYF. In DNA, the CDR3 is TGTGCCAGCAGTTTCGCCGGGAGGGGTCCGGGAGGGGAGACCCAGTACTTC.

V and J are TRBV4-3 and TRBJ2-5; a weak D match, TRBD2 (5 bases). Deletions cut 0 bases from V and 7 bases from J, with 15 bases between. This CDR3 has 15 residues. CDR1 is LGHNA and CDR2 is YSLEER in the germline V gene. The CDR3 nucleotides read TGCGCCAGCAGCCAAGAGGCGGGCATCGGTGGGACCCAGTACTTC. Translation: CASSQEAGIGGTQYF.

The chain uses TRBV12-3 or TRBV12-4 and TRBJ2-1; no clear D. The CDR3 length is 11 residues. V was shortened by 6 bases and J by 6 bases, with 6 bases between the two germline ends. The CDR3 DNA reads as TGTGCCAGCAGATTCGTCAATGAGCAGTTCTTC. Its translation: CASRFVNEQFF.

The genes are TRBV6-1 and TRBJ2-7; 11 bases are shared with TRBD2. Trimming took 5 bases from V and 2 from J; bases not matched to a gene: 14. This CDR3 is 18 amino acids long. The germline V gene encodes CDR1 MNHNS and CDR2 SASEGT. This chain's CDR3 is CASSHPGGTSGSAYEQYF. CDR3 bases: TGTGCCAGCAGTCATCCCGGGGGAACTAGCGGGAGTGCCTACGAGCAGTACTTC.

The table lists this clonotype with a few counts. The J gene is TRBJ2-1, the V gene TRBV7-2; 7 nucleotides match TRBD1. The CDR3 is 13 residues long. Per germline, CDR1 SGHTA and CDR2 FQGNSA. J lost 9 bases, V lost 5 bases, and 7 bases had no gene match. Here the CDR3 reads CASSAHTGVEQFF. The CDR3 DNA reads as TGTGCCAGCAGCGCACATACAGGGGTTGAGCAGTTCTTC.

This chain connects TRBV12-3 or TRBV12-4 to TRBJ1-1, with a tentative D call TRBD1 (5 bases). The CDR3 has 15 amino acids. V dropped 2 bases and J dropped 2 bases, with 12 bases sitting between them. The CDR3 sequence is CASSLRGRLNTEAFF. The CDR3 DNA sequence: TGTGCCAGCAGTTTAAGGGGCAGGCTAAACACTGAAGCTTTCTTT.

This rearrangement joins TRBV10-2 to TRBJ2-1, with TRBD1 as a possible D gene (6 bases). The CDR3 has 14 residues. CDR1 and CDR2 from the germline V gene are WSHSY and SAAADI. Trimming stripped 0 bases from V and 5 bases from J, with 8 bases between. The CDR3 is CASSESRTDNEQFF. The CDR3 DNA is TGCGCCAGCAGTGAGTCGAGGACAGACAATGAGCAGTTCTTC.

The CDR3 loop is CSARGLAGGSYNEQFF. CDR3 in DNA: TGCAGTGCTAGGGGACTAGCGGGAGGCTCCTACAATGAGCAGTTCTTC. V gene TRBV20-1 combines with J gene TRBJ2-1, with TRBD2 matching over 15 bases. This CDR3 spans 16 amino acids. After removal of 3 bases from V and 0 bases from J, the junction contained 0 bases not matched to a gene. Germline CDR1 DFQATT, CDR2 SNEGSKA (reference sequence).